Shown below are 3 T cell receptor beta chains from a single sample sequenced in a study of T-cell reconstitution after alpha-beta-depleted transplantation in children. Unique molecular identifiers were used in preparing the TCRbeta library. Via MiXCR, TCRdb re-called the PCR reads, giving one row per CDR3 protein. Seen here are more than 150,000 distinct CDR3 sequences, more than 14% observed once, and the top ten hold around 13%. Source: PBMCs from the stem cell graft donor, taken from the stem cell graft. All receptors come from a human donor who donated a stem cell graft to a child with acute lymphoblastic leukemia.

This clonotype was counted between two and nine times. This chain links TRBV27 with TRBJ2-3; 9 bases align to TRBD2. V lost 8 bases and J lost 5; bases outside the gene matches: 8. The germline CDR1 and CDR2 sequences are MNHEY and SMNVEV (reference sequence). The CDR3 consists of 14 residues. This CDR3 is CASSTSGKLDTQYF. The CDR3 DNA follows: TGTGCCAGCTCGACTAGCGGTAAACTAGATACGCAGTATTTT.

The CDR3, as DNA: TGTGCCAGCAGTGAATTCGCGGCTGGGGCCAACGTCCTGACTTTC. It codes for CASSEFAAGANVLTF. The chain links TRBV25-1 to TRBJ2-6, with D uncertain. Trimming shortened V by 1 base and J by 2 bases, and 6 bases separated the two germline ends. Germline CDR1 is MGHDK and CDR2 is SYGVNS. The CDR3 has 15 residues.

This clonotype was seen at least ten times. The V call is TRBV7-8, the J call TRBJ2-3; D remains ambiguous. The V end was cut by 5 bases, the J end by 2 bases, with 11 bases between. Germline-derived CDR1 and CDR2 are SGHVS and FQNEAQ. The CDR3 sequence is 14 residues long. The DNA for the CDR3 is TGTGCCAGCAGCCCGTTCGGGCTCACAGATACGCAGTATTTT. Translation: CASSPFGLTDTQYF.